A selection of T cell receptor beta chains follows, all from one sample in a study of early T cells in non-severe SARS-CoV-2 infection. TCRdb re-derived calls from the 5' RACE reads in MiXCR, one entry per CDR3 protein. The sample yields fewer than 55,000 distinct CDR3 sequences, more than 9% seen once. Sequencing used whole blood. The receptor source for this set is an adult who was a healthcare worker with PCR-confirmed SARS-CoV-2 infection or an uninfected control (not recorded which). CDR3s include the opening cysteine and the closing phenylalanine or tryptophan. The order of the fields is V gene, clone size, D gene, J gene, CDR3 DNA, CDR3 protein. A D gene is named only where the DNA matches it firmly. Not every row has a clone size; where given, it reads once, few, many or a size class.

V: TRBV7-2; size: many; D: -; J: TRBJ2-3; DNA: TGTGCCAGCAGCCCACAGGGGAGGGCCGATACGCAGTATTTT; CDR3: CASSPQGRADTQYF
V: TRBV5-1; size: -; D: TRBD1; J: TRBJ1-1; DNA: TGCGCCAGCAGCTCAATCGACAGGGAGAACACTGAAGCTTTCTTT; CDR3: CASSSIDRENTEAFF
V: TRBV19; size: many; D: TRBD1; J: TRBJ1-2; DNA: TGTGCCAGTAGTGTCAGGGGGCGAGGAGATGGCTACACCTTC; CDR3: CASSVRGRGDGYTF
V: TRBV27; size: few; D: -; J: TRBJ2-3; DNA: TGTGCCAGCAGTTTAGTGGGGGGCGCTCCAGGTACGCAGTATTTT; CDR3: CASSLVGGAPGTQYF
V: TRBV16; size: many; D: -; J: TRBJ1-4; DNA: TGTGCCAGCAGCCCCTGGACAGCTGGGGAAAAACTGTTTTTT; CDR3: CASSPWTAGEKLFF
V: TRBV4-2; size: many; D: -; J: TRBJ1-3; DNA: TGTGCCAGCAGCCAAGTAGGGGGGGCGGATGGAAACACCATATATTTT; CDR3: CASSQVGGADGNTIYF
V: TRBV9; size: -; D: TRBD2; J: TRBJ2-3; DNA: TGTGCCAGCAGCCGGGGGGGCGGGACCTTGACGGATACGCAGTATTTT; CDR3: CASSRGGGTLTDTQYF
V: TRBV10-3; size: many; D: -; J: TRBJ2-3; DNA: TGTGCCCTAGGGGACGACACAGATACGCAGTATTTT; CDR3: CALGDDTDTQYF
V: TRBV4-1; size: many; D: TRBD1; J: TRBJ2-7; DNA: TGCGCCAGCAGCCAATCGTGGACAGGGACCTCCTACGAGCAGTACTTC; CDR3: CASSQSWTGTSYEQYF
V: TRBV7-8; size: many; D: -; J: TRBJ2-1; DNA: TGTGCCAGCAGCCGGGGCGGGGTAAAGGGCGATTACAATGAGCAGTTCTTC; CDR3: CASSRGGVKGDYNEQFF
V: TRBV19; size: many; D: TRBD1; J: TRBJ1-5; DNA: TGTGCCAGTAGTTCCCAGGGGGGTAAGCCCCAGCATTTT; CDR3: CASSSQGGKPQHF
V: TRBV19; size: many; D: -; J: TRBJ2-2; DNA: TGTGCCAGTAGTTCCTCGTTAGGGGAGCTGTTTTTT; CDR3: CASSSSLGELFF
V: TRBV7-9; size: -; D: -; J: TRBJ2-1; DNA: TGTGCCAGCAGCCCATATCTCCAGGGGTTGAGTGAGCAGTTCTTC; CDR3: CASSPYLQGLSEQFF
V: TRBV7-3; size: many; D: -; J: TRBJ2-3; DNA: TGTGCCAGCAGCTTAATGGAGACCACAGATACGCAGTATTTT; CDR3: CASSLMETTDTQYF
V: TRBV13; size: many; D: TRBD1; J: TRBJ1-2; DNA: TGTGCCAGCAGCACCGGGACAGGGAGCTATGGCTACACCTTC; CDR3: CASSTGTGSYGYTF
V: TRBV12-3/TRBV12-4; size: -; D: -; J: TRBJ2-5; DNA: TGTGCCAGCAGCCGAAACCTCGGCGAGACCCAGTACTTC; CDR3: CASSRNLGETQYF
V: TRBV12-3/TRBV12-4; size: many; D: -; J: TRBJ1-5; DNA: TGTGCCAGCAGTGAAAACAGGGAGGGCAATCAGCCCCAGCATTTT; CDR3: CASSENREGNQPQHF
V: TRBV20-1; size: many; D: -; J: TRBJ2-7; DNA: TGCAGTGCTAGAGGAGGGTCAGGGGTCGTGTACGAGCAGTACTTC; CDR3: CSARGGSGVVYEQYF
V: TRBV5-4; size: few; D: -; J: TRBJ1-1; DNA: TGTGCCAGCAGCTTCGGTAGGGGTTCCACTGAAGCTTTCTTT; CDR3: CASSFGRGSTEAFF
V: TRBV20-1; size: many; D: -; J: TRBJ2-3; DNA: TGCAGTGCTAGCACGGAGGGGGTGGGGGATACGCAGTATTTT; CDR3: CSASTEGVGDTQYF
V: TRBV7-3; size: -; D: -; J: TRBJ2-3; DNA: TGTGCCAGCAGCTTAAATAGGGGCTCAGATACGCAGTATTTT; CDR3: CASSLNRGSDTQYF
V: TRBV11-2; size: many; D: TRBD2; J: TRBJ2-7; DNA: TGTGCCAGCAGCTTAGTCGGACTAGCGGGGGGCCGCCACGAGCAGTACTTC; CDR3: CASSLVGLAGGRHEQYF
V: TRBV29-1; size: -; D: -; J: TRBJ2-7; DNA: TGCAGCGTTGAAGTTAGGGACGAGCAGTACTTC; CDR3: CSVEVRDEQYF
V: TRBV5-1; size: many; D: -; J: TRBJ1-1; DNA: TGCGCCAGCAGCCCGAATCCAACAGGGTTCGGTGAAGCTTTCTTT; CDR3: CASSPNPTGFGEAFF
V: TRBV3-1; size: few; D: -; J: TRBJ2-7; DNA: TGTGCCAGCAGCCAAGAGGAGGGTGAGCAGTACTTC; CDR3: CASSQEEGEQYF
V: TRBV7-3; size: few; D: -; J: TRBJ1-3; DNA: TGTGCCAGCAGCTTTAACCCTGAAAACACCATATATTTT; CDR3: CASSFNPENTIYF
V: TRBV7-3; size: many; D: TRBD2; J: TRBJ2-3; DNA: TGTGCCAGCAGCTTACGGGGGGGCACAGATACGCAGTATTTT; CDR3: CASSLRGGTDTQYF
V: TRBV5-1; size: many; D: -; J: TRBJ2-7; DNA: TGCGCCAGCGCGGTTTCGCTCTCCTACGAGCAGTACTTC; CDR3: CASAVSLSYEQYF
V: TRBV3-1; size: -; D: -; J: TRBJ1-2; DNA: TGTGCCAGCAGCCAAGACTCAGGCAGGAGTTACTATGGCTACACCTTC; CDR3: CASSQDSGRSYYGYTF
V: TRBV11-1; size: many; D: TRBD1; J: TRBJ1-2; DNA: TGTGCCAGCAGCTTAGCCCCAGGGGGCGCGGGCTACACCTTC; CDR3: CASSLAPGGAGYTF
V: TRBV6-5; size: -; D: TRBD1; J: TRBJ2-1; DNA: TGTGCCAGCAGTTCGAGACAGGGAGACTACAATGAGCAGTTCTTC; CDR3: CASSSRQGDYNEQFF
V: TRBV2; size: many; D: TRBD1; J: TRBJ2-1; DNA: TGTGCCAGCAGCGAGGGGGCTGCGACGAATGAGCAGTTCTTC; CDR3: CASSEGAATNEQFF
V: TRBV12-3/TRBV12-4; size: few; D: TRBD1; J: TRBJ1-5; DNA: TGTGCCAGCAGATCGACAGGGGGCAATCAGCCCCAGCATTTT; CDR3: CASRSTGGNQPQHF
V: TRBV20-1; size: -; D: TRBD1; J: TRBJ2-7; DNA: TGCAGTGCTAGTATCCAGGGGGCTCAGTCCTACGAGCAGTACTTC; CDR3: CSASIQGAQSYEQYF
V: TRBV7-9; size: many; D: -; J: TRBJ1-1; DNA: TGTGCCAGCAGCTTAGAAGGATTGAACACTGAAGCTTTCTTT; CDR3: CASSLEGLNTEAFF
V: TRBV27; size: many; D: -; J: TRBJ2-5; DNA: TGTGCCAGCAGTTTATTGGGGGACGGGGAAGAGACCCAGTACTTC; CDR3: CASSLLGDGEETQYF
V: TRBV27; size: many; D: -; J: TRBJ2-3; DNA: TGTGCCAGCAGTTTATCGGGGGAGCTCACAGATACGCAGTATTTT; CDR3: CASSLSGELTDTQYF
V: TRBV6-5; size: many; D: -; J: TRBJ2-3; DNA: TGTGCCAGCAGTTACGATAGGGCAGATACGCAGTATTTT; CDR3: CASSYDRADTQYF
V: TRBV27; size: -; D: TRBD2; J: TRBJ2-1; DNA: TGTGCCAGCAGTTTCGCGGGGGGTAATGAGCAGTTCTTC; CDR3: CASSFAGGNEQFF
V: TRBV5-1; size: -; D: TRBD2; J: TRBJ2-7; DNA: TGCGCCAGCAGCCCCCCGGTCGCGGGAGTAGGGGACGAGCAGTACTTC; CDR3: CASSPPVAGVGDEQYF
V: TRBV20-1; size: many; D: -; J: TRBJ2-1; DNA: TGCAGTGCTAGAGCGGCAGTGACCTTCTCCTACAATGAGCAGTTCTTC; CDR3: CSARAAVTFSYNEQFF
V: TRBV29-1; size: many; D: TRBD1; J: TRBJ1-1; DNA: TGCAGCGTTGGACAGGGGGTGAACACTGAAGCTTTCTTT; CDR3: CSVGQGVNTEAFF
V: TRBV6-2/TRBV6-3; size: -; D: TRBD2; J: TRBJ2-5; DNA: TGTGCCAGCAGTCACGGACTAGCGGGGTACCAAGAGACCCAGTACTTC; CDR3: CASSHGLAGYQETQYF
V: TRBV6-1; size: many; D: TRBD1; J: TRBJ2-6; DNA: TGTGCCAGCAGTACAGGGGCTGGGGCCAACGTCCTGACTTTC; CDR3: CASSTGAGANVLTF
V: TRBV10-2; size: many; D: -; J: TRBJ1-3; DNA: TGCGCCAGCAGTGCAACGTCGGAGGCCGGAAACACCATATATTTT; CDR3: CASSATSEAGNTIYF
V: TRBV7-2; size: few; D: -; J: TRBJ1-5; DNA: TGTGCCAGCAGCTTCGAGACAGGAGGCAATCAGCCCCAGCATTTT; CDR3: CASSFETGGNQPQHF
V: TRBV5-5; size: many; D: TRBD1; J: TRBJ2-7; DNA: TGTGCCAGCAGTATCGGGACAGTATCCTACGAGCAGTACTTC; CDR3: CASSIGTVSYEQYF
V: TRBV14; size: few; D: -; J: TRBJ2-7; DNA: TGTGCCAGCAGCCAAGATCCTCCCGCGGGGTTTTCCTACGAGCAGTACTTC; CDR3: CASSQDPPAGFSYEQYF
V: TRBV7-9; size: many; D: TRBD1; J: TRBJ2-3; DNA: TGTGCCAGCAGCTTATGCCGGACGGGGACAGGGAGATCCCCAAGACTCACAGATACGCAGTATTTT; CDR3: CASSLCRTGTGRSPRLTDTQYF
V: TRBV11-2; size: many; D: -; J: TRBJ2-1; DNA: TGTGCCAGCACCCTTAGAGTACCAGCGGTCTTCTCCTACAATGAGCAGTTCTTC; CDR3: CASTLRVPAVFSYNEQFF
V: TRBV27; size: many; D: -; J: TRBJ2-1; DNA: TGTGCCAGCAGTTTATATAGACAGCACAATGAGCAGTTCTTC; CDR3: CASSLYRQHNEQFF
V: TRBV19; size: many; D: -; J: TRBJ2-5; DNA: TGTGCCAGTAGTAAACAGATCCAAGAGACCCAGTACTTC; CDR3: CASSKQIQETQYF
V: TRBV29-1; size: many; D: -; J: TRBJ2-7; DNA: TGCAGCGTTGAAAAGAGGGGCGAGCAGTACTTC; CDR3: CSVEKRGEQYF
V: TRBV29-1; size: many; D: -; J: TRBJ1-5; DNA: TGCAGCGTTGAAGGGGCCGGAGGTCAGCCCCAGCATTTT; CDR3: CSVEGAGGQPQHF
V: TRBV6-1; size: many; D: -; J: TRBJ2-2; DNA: TGTGCCAGCAGTTGGACAGAGAACACCGGGGAGCTGTTTTTT; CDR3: CASSWTENTGELFF
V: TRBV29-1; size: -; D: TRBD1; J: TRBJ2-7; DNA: TGCAGCGTTGACGCCGGGACAGGGGCGTACGAGCAGTACTTC; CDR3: CSVDAGTGAYEQYF
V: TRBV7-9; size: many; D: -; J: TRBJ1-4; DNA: TGTGCCAGCAGCCCGCGTACAGGGTCGACTGAAAAACTGTTTTTT; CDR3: CASSPRTGSTEKLFF
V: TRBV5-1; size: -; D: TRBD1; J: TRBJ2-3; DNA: TGCGCCAGCAGCCATGTAGCCCAGGGGGCCAGGGGGCAGTATTTT; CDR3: CASSHVAQGARGQYF
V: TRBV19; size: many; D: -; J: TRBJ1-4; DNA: TGTGCCAGTAGTATAGCGGCGGCAGAGTTGGAAAAACTGTTTTTT; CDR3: CASSIAAAELEKLFF
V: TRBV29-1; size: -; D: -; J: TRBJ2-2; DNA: TGCAGCGCGTTGGACAGCTCGAACACCGGGGAGCTGTTTTTT; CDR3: CSALDSSNTGELFF